The clone carrying this T cell receptor (beta chain) appeared once. Its antigen is not known. This entry belongs to a study of graft-versus-host responses after intestinal transplantation. Across the study: Uniformly, recipients were administered anti-thymocyte globulin induction with subsequent tacrolimus and steroids for 3 to 4 years. Study-level results: Detection of GvH clones occurred in recipient marrow, and some had their first appearance in ileum or blood.

Trimming took off 5 bases at V and 9 bases at J, with 14 bases between the two ends. The CDR3 is made up of 13 amino acids. CDR1 SGHNT and CDR2 YENEEA come from the germline V gene. Here immunoSEQ multiplex PCR was the method, and the copy in TCRdb shows in-frame clones only, minus some. The data contain some 110,000 clones, about nine tenths of them singletons. Here the sequenced sample was unstimulated CD4+ T cells sorted from spleen or lymph node cells, taken before intestinal transplant. The TCR originated in a human donor who received an intestinal transplant. The chain recombines TRBV11-3 with TRBJ2-1, with a possible D match to TRBD1 (6 bases). The CDR3 here is CASSQTTRGEQFF. The DNA for the CDR3 is TGTGCCAGCAGCCAAACCACCAGGGGTGAGCAGTTCTTC.